This TCR beta chain derives from a study of spatial heterogeneity in lung cancer. Study results and limitations: Expanded alpha and beta TCR counts within tumors tracked tumor mutation counts.

This clonotype is labeled medium-sized. The antigen is not known. The time point here: sample taken at primary tumor resection. The CDR3 is made up of 12 amino acids. V was pared by 9 bases and J by 4 bases, with 12 bases between. Per the germline V gene, CDR1 is MDHEN and CDR2 is SYDVKM. TCRdb re-called the 5' RACE reads through MiXCR, storing one row per CDR3 protein. This table has 9,500 to 10,000 distinct CDR3 sequences, less than 7.5% appearing once. This clonotype originated in a female donor with early-stage non-small cell lung cancer. The specimen comprised lung tumor tissue, sampled at surgery. The genes are TRBV28 and TRBJ1-2; the D is unclear. The CDR3 DNA reads as TGTGCCAGTTATATGCCCCTCTATGGCTACACCTTC. Its translation: CASYMPLYGYTF.